This TCR beta chain stems from a study of CD8 T cells in ankylosing spondylitis. Germline CDR1 and CDR2: SGHTA and FQGNSA. The CDR3 is made up of 14 amino acids. Losses at the gene ends were 4 bases for V and 5 bases for J; bases not matched to a gene: 7. TCRdb processed the 5' RACE reads anew with MiXCR; each CDR3 protein has one entry. The sample holds 750,000 to 850,000 distinct CDR3 sequences, roughly 10% seen once. Study-level findings and limits: Peripheral blood held disease-linked clones only at relatively low frequency, and these were CD8+. Seemingly distinctive of ankylosing spondylitis blood was a TCR beta motif formed by eight highly homologous variants.

Concerning this clonotype: Its antigen remains unidentified.

The sequenced sample was blood, either unsorted or a sorted T cell fraction (not recorded which). The gene calls are TRBV7-2 and TRBJ2-5; TRBD1 aligns across 7 bases. The sequence was obtained from a male donor with ankylosing spondylitis. CDR3 sequence: CASSSLGGRETQYF. The CDR3 DNA follows: TGTGCCAGCAGCTCCCTAGGGGGCCGGGAGACCCAGTACTTC.